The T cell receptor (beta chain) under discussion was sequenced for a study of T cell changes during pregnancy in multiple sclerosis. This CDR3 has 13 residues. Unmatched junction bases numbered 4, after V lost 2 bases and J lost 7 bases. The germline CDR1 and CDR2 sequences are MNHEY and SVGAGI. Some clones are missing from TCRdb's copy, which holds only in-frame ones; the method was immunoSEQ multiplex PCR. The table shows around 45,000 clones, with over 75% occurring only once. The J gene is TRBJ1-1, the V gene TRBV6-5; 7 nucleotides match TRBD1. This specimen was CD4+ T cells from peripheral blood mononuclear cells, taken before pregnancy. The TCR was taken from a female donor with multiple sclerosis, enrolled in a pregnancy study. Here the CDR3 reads CASSYPGQVEAFF. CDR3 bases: TGTGCCAGCAGTTACCCCGGACAGGTTGAAGCTTTCTTT.